This TCR beta chain was profiled in a study of T cell responses to AZD1222 COVID-19 vaccine. The study's findings and limits: Distributed over spike, vaccine-associated CD4 TCRs predominated at 160-218 and 743-854. Clonal diversity was possibly underestimated; the donors were predominantly white British and more often female. Regions left unmutated in variants are reportedly the target of nearly half of spike-specific TCRs. Repertoires were obtained solely post-peak T cell response.

Germline V gene data show CDR1 as SGHTA and CDR2 as FQGNSA. The germline V and J ends were trimmed by 4 bases and 0 bases, with 10 bases remaining between them. CDR3 length: 15 amino acids. With regard to this clone: The antigen remains undetermined.

TCRdb's copy holds only in-frame clones and misses some; the assay was immunoSEQ multiplex PCR. The sample lists approximately 190,000 clones, around 87% occurring once. The chain combines TRBV7-2 with TRBJ2-4, with TRBD1 as a possible D gene (5 bases). The sequencing here drew on peripheral blood, taken on day 0 of MenACWY control vaccination. The TCR comes from an adult in good health. As DNA, the CDR3 is TGTGCCAGCAGCTCAAGGACATTAGCCAAAAACATTCAGTACTTC. It yields the protein CASSSRTLAKNIQYF.